This T cell receptor beta chain was sequenced for a study of T-cell memory formation after mild COVID-19. Whole-study context: For the most part, TCR clusters were specific to one donor. Study observations and caveats: Second-wave clones with a day 37 peak had unconfirmed SARS-CoV-2 specificity. That cross-reactive memory joined was suggested by some responding clones appearing in pre-infection memory.

With regard to this clonotype: Its antigen is still unknown.

V dropped 0 bases and J dropped 4 bases, with 10 bases sitting between them. CDR1 is SGDLS, CDR2 YYNGEE, per germline. The CDR3 loop spans 14 amino acids. TCRalpha and TCRbeta libraries used 5'RACE with constant-segment primers and UMIs. Each CDR3 protein is one row after TCRdb ran MiXCR on the 5' RACE reads. The sample contains approximately 300,000 distinct CDR3 sequences, around a sixth of which appear only once. Sequenced material: PBMCs or a T cell subset sorted from them (not recorded which). This receptor was taken from a man aged 18 to 30 who had mild COVID-19 (a few samples of this study predate the infection). Cell type and time point are not known. The chain links TRBV9 to TRBJ1-2; D is uncertain. CDR3 in amino acids: CASSVVDTPYGYTF. The CDR3 region has the DNA TGTGCCAGCAGCGTAGTAGATACGCCCTATGGCTACACCTTC.